The clone carrying this TCR beta chain came up once. The antigen is not known. Both 60 Vbeta primers and 13 Jbeta primers went into the PCR. Profiling relied on immunoSEQ multiplex PCR, and the TCRdb table lists in-frame clones only, not all of them. The table lists approximately 100,000 clones, roughly 80% of them singletons. The data stem from a study of cytomegalovirus exposure and HLA in healthy donors. Study-wide results and limits: Reportedly, TCR beta sequences accurately predicted HLA-A and HLA-B alleles in most subjects.

This sequence originates from a female donor in good health and CMV-seronegative. Sequencing was carried out using PBMCs.

Here the CDR3 DNA reads TGTGCCTGGAAAGAAGGGACAGGGTGGGGTGGCTACACCTTC. Amino acid sequence: CAWKEGTGWGGYTF. V is TRBV30 and J is TRBJ1-2; 9 bases map to TRBD1. The CDR3 spans 14 residues. V shed 4 bases, J shed 7 bases, and the junction held 10 bases outside the gene matches. CDR1 and CDR2 from the germline V gene are GTSNPN and SVGIG (reference sequence).